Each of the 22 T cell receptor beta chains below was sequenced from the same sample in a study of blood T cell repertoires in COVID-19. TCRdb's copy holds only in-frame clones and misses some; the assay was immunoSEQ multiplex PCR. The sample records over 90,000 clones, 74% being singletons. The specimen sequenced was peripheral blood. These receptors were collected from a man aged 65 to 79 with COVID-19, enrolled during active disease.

CDR3 nucleotides: TGTGCCACCAGTGACACAGGTCAAGAGACCCAGTACTTC. As protein: CATSDTGQETQYF. The rearrangement links TRBV24-1 to TRBJ2-5, with D perhaps matching TRBD1 (5 bases). Deletions cut 4 bases from V and 2 bases from J, with 7 bases between. This CDR3 has 13 amino acids. The germline gives CDR1 KGHDR, CDR2 SFDVKD.

The chain's CDR3 is CASSFRGSNEKLFF. The CDR3, as DNA: TGTGCCAGCAGCTTTAGGGGGTCTAATGAAAAACTGTTTTTT. The V gene is TRBV5-8, the J gene TRBJ1-4; D perhaps matches TRBD1 (6 bases). CDR1 is SGHTS and CDR2 is YDEGEE in the germline V gene. The CDR3 runs 14 residues. V was clipped by 2 bases and J by 3 bases, with 8 bases between them.

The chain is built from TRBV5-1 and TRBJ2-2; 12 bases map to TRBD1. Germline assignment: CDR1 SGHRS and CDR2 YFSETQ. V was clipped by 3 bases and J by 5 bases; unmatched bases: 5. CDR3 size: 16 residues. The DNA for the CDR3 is TGCGCCAGCAGCTATGGGACAGGGGGCTTAACCGGGGAGCTGTTTTTT. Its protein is CASSYGTGGLTGELFF.

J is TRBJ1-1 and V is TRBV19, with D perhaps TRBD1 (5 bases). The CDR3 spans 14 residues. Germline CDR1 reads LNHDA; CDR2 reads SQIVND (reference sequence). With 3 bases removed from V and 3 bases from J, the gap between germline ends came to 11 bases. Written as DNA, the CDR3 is TGTGCCAGTAGTATCGGGGGGGGTGACACTGAAGCTTTCTTT. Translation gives CASSIGGGDTEAFF.

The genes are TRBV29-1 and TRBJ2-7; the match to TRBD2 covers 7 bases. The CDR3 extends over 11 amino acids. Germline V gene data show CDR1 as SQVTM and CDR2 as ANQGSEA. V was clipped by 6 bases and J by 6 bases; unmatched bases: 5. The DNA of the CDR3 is TGCAGCGTCGCGGGGGTAGGCGAGCAGTACTTC. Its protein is CSVAGVGEQYF.

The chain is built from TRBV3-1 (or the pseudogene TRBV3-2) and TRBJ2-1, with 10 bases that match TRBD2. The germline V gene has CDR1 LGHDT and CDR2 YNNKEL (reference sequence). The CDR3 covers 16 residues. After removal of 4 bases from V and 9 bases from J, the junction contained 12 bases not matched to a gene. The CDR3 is CASSRLGLAARGEQFF. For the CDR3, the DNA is TGTGCCAGCAGCCGTCTCGGACTAGCGGCCAGGGGTGAGCAGTTCTTC.

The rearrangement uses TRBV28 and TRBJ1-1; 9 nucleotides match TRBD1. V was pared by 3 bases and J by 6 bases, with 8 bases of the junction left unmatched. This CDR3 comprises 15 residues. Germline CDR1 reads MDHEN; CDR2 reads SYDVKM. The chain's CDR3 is CASSFWDRVRAEAFF. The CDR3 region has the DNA TGTGCCAGCAGTTTCTGGGACAGGGTAAGGGCTGAAGCTTTCTTT.

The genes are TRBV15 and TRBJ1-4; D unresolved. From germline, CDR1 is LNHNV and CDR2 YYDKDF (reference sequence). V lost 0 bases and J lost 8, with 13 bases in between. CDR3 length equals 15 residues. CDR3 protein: CATSRDLGGREKLFF. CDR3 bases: TGTGCCACCAGCAGAGATCTGGGAGGTCGAGAAAAACTGTTTTTT. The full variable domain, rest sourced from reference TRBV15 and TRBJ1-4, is DAMVIQNPRYQVTQFGKPVTLSCSQTLNHNVMYWYQQKSSQAPKLLFHYYDKDFNNEADTPDNFQSRRPNTSFCFLDIRSPGLGDTAMYLCATSRDLGGREKLFFGSGTQLSVL.

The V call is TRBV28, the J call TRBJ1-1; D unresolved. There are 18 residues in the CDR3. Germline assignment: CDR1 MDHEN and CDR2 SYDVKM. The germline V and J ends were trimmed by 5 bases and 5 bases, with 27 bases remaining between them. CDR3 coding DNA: TGTGCCAGCAGTACCCCTTTTATTGTCACCGGGGAGAGGACTGAAGCTTTCTTT. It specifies CASSTPFIVTGERTEAFF.

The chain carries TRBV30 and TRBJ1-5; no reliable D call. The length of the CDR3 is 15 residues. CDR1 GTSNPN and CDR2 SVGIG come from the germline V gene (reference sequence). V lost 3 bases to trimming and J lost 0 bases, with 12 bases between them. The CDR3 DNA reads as TGTGCCTGGAGCGCGGGAAAGGATAGCAATCAGCCCCAGCATTTT. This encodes CAWSAGKDSNQPQHF.

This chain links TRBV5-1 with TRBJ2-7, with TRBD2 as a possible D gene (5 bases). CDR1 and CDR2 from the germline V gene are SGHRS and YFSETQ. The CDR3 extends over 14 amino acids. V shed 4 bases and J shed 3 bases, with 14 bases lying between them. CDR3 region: CASSNGASFYEQYF. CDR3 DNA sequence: TGCGCCAGCAGCAACGGCGCTAGCTTCTACGAGCAGTACTTC. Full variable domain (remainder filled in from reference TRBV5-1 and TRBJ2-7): KAGVTQTPRYLIKTRGQQVTLSCSPISGHRSVSWYQQTPGQGLQFLFEYFSETQRNKGNFPGRFSGRQFSNSRSEMNVSTLELGDSALYLCASSNGASFYEQYFGPGTRLTVT.

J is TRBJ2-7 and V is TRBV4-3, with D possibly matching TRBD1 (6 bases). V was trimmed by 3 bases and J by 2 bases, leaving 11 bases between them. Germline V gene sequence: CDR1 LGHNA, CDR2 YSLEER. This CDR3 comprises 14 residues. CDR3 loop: CASSQSQGTYEQYF. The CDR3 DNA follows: TGCGCCAGCAGCCAGTCCCAGGGGACCTACGAGCAGTACTTC.

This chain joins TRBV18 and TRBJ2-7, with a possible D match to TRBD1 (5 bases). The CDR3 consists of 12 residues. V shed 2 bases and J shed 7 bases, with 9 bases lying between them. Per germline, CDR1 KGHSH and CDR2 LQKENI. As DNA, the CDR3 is TGTGCCAGCTCACCAAGGGGTCAAGAGCAGTACTTC. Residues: CASSPRGQEQYF. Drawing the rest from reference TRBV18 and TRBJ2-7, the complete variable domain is NAGVMQNPRHLVRRRGQEARLRCSPMKGHSHVYWYRQLPEEGLKFMVYLQKENIIDESGMPKERFSAEFPKEGPSILRIQQVVRGDSAAYFCASSPRGQEQYFGPGTRLTVT.

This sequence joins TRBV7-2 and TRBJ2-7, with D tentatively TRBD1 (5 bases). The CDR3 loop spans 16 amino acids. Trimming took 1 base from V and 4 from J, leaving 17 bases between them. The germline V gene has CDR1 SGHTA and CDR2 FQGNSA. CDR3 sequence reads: CASSLDLGQGRYEQYF. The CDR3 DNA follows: TGTGCCAGCAGCTTAGATCTCGGTCAGGGAAGATACGAGCAGTACTTC. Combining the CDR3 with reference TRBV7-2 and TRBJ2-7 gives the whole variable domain GAGVSQSPSNKVTEKGKDVELRCDPISGHTALYWYRQSLGQGLEFLIYFQGNSAPDKSGLPSDRFSAERTGGSVSTLTIQRTQQEDSAVYLCASSLDLGQGRYEQYFGPGTRLTVT.

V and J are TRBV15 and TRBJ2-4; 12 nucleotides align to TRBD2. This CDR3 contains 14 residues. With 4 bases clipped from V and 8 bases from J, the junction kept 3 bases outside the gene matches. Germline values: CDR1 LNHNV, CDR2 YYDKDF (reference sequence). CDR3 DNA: TGTGCCACCAGCACTCTAGCGGGAGGGTACATTCAGTACTTC. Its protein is CATSTLAGGYIQYF.

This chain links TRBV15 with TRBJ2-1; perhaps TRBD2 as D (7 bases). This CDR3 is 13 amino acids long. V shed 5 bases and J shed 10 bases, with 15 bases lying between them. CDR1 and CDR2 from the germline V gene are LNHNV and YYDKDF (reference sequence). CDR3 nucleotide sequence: TGTGCCACCAGCTCTTCGGGGGGCCTCGAGCAGTTCTTC. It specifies CATSSSGGLEQFF.

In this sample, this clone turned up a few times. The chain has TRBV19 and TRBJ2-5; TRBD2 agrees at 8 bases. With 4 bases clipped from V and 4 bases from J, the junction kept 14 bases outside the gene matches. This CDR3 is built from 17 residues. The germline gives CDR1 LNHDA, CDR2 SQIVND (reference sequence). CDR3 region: CASSNTARGGTGETQYF. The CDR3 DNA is TGTGCCAGTAGTAATACCGCCCGCGGGGGGACTGGAGAGACCCAGTACTTC. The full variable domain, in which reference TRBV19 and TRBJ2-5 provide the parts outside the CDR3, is DGGITQSPKYLFRKEGQNVTLSCEQNLNHDAMYWYRQDPGQGLRLIYYSQIVNDFQKGDIAEGYSVSREKKESFPLTVTSAQKNPTAFYLCASSNTARGGTGETQYFGPGTRLLVL.

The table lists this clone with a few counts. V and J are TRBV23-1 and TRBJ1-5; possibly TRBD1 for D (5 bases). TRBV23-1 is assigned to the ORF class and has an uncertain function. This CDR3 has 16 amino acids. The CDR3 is CAQKQGPEVRNQPQHF. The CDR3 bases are TGCGCGCAGAAGCAGGGTCCCGAGGTGAGAAATCAGCCCCAGCATTTT.

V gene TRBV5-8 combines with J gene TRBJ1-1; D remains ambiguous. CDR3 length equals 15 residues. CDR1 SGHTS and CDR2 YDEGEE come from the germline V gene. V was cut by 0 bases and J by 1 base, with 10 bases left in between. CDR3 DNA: TGTGCCAGCAGCTTGGCCGGGTTCGAGAACACTGAAGCTTTCTTT. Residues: CASSLAGFENTEAFF.

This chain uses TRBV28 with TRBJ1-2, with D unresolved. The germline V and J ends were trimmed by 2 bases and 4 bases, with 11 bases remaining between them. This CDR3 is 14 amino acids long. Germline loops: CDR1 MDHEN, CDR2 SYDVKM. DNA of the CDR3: TGTGCCAGCAGTTTAGGACTCTCCTTCTATGGCTACACCTTC. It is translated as CASSLGLSFYGYTF.

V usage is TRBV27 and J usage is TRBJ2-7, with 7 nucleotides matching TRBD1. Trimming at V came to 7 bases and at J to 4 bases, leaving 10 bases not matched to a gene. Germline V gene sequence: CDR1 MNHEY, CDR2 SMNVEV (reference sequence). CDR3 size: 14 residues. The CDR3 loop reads CASTSTRDRYEQYF. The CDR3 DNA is TGTGCCAGCACTTCCACCCGGGACAGATACGAGCAGTACTTC.

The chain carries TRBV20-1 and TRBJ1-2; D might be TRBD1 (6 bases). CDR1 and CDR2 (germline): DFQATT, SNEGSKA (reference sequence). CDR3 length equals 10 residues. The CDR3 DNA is TGCAGCCCAGGGGACTATGGCTACACCTTC. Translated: CSPGDYGYTF.